The 28 T cell receptor beta chains reported below all come from one sample, sequenced in a study of neoadjuvant anti-PD-1 for oral cavity cancer. TCRdb's copy holds only in-frame clones and misses some; the assay was immunoSEQ multiplex PCR. The sample records about 15,000 clones, less than 80% being singletons. The specimen comprised PBMCs, sampled before nivolumab (anti-PD-1) treatment. The receptors were sampled from a person aged 40-85 years with oral cavity squamous cell carcinoma.

The chain employs TRBV12-5 and TRBJ1-3, with TRBD1 as a possible D gene (6 bases). V lost 3 bases, J lost 3 bases, and 24 bases lay in between. This CDR3 has 19 amino acids. Germline CDR1 LGHNT, CDR2 FRNRAP. The CDR3 spells CASGFVLNGGGPSGNTIYF. CDR3 nucleotide sequence: TGTGCTAGTGGTTTTGTCCTCAATGGGGGGGGGCCTAGTGGAAACACCATATATTTT.

The V gene is TRBV6-5, the J gene TRBJ2-7; the match to TRBD1 covers 10 bases. In germline, CDR1 is MNHEY, CDR2 SVGAGI. V dropped 0 bases and J dropped 7; count of bases not matched to a gene: 6. The CDR3 has 15 residues. CDR3 in amino acids: CASSYSTGGAGEQYF. The CDR3 nucleotides are TGTGCCAGCAGTTACTCGACAGGGGGCGCGGGTGAGCAGTACTTC.

This chain links TRBV27 with TRBJ2-1, with 13 nucleotides matching TRBD2. J gave up 4 bases and V 6 bases, and 0 bases lay outside the gene matches. Germline V CDR1 and CDR2: MNHEY, SMNVEV (reference sequence). This CDR3 has 14 amino acids. The CDR3 protein is CASRLAGGYNEQFF. The CDR3 region has the DNA TGTGCCAGCAGACTAGCGGGGGGGTACAATGAGCAGTTCTTC.

This chain connects TRBV7-8 to TRBJ2-1; D remains ambiguous. Trimming stripped 6 bases from V and 10 bases from J, with 16 bases between. The CDR3 is 13 amino acids. Germline assignment: CDR1 SGHVS and CDR2 FQNEAQ. CDR3 DNA: TGTGCCAGCAGTTCTCAACCCTGGGCCGAGCAGTTCTTC. Encoded protein: CASSSQPWAEQFF.

CDR3 DNA sequence: TGTGCCAGCCTTGACAGGGGGCAGGCCGGGGAGCTGTTTTTT. As protein: CASLDRGQAGELFF. This chain joins TRBV6-1 and TRBJ2-2, with 10 bases matching TRBD1. CDR3 length: 14 residues. Trimming took 8 bases from V and 6 from J; bases not matched to a gene: 6. CDR1 is MNHNS and CDR2 is SASEGT in the germline V gene.

This clone was seen a few times. This chain uses TRBV4-1 with TRBJ1-5; 9 bases line up with TRBD1. The germline gives CDR1 MGHRA, CDR2 YSYEKL. The CDR3 has 16 residues. With 6 bases clipped from V and 0 bases from J, the junction kept 6 bases outside the gene matches. DNA of the CDR3: TGCGCCAGCAGAACAACAGGGGGCAATAGCAATCAGCCCCAGCATTTT. Protein: CASRTTGGNSNQPQHF.

This chain connects TRBV5-8 to TRBJ1-5; D unresolved. This CDR3 is built from 12 residues. Germline CDR1 reads SGHTS; CDR2 reads YDEGEE. The V end lost 1 base, the J end lost 5 bases, and 4 bases lay between the germline ends. Here the CDR3 reads CASSLLDQPQHF. The DNA of the CDR3 is TGTGCCAGCAGCTTGTTGGATCAGCCCCAGCATTTT.

The rearrangement joins TRBV14 to TRBJ2-1; D might be TRBD2 (6 bases). V was pared by 5 bases and J by 9 bases, with 14 bases between. There are 13 residues in the CDR3. Germline-derived CDR1 and CDR2 are SGHDN and FVKESK. The DNA for the CDR3 is TGTGCCAGCAGCGTGGTCGGGGGAAGTGAGCAGTTCTTC. This encodes CASSVVGGSEQFF. Based on the CDR3 plus reference TRBV14 and TRBJ2-1, the full variable domain is EAGVTQFPSHSVIEKGQTVTLRCDPISGHDNLYWYRRVMGKEIKFLLHFVKESKQDESGMPNNRFLAERTGGTYSTLKVQPAELEDSGVYFCASSVVGGSEQFFGPGTRLTVL.

This chain connects TRBV5-6 to TRBJ1-6; D gene ambiguous. Germline CDR1 is SGHDT and CDR2 is YYEEEE. The V end was cut by 2 bases, the J end by 10 bases, with 7 bases between. The CDR3 contains 12 residues. The CDR3 nucleotides are TGTGCCAGCAGCTTTTATCTATCACCCCTCCACTTT. Translation gives CASSFYLSPLHF.

The chain employs TRBV5-1 and TRBJ1-4, with D possibly being TRBD1 (5 bases). The CDR3 sequence is 14 residues long. Trimming took 4 bases from V and 7 from J, leaving 14 bases between them. Germline V gene lookup returns CDR1 SGHRS and CDR2 YFSETQ. DNA of the CDR3: TGCGCCAGCAGCGTTGGGGCTTGGGGTGAAAAACTGTTTTTT. Translating gives CASSVGAWGEKLFF.

V gene TRBV5-1 combines with J gene TRBJ1-3; no firm D call. V was shortened by 0 bases and J by 0 bases, with 7 bases between the two germline ends. Germline assignment: CDR1 SGHRS and CDR2 YFSETQ. CDR3 length: 15 residues. The CDR3 reads CASSLVQNSGNTIYF. The CDR3 DNA sequence: TGCGCCAGCAGCTTGGTGCAAAACTCTGGAAACACCATATATTTT.

The gene calls are TRBV4-1 and TRBJ2-1, with TRBD2 matching 12 bases. The length of the CDR3 is 15 residues. With V trimmed by 3 bases and J by 6 bases, 3 bases remained unmatched. Germline CDR1 and CDR2: MGHRA and YSYEKL. The CDR3 sequence is CASSHLAGGVNEQFF. The CDR3 nucleotides are TGCGCCAGCAGCCATCTAGCGGGAGGGGTCAATGAGCAGTTCTTC.

The rearrangement uses TRBV20-1 and TRBJ2-7, with unresolved D. The CDR3 has 11 residues. The V and J ends lost 3 bases and 5 bases respectively, with 8 bases between them. Germline CDR1 DFQATT, CDR2 SNEGSKA (reference sequence). The CDR3 nucleotides are TGCAGTGCTAGCAGCCCCAACGAGCAGTACTTC. It encodes CSASSPNEQYF.

This rearrangement joins TRBV21-1 to TRBJ1-2. TRBV21-1 constitutes a pseudogene. This CDR3 has 16 amino acids. CDR3 protein: CASSYCGHRTNYGYTF. CDR3 nucleotide sequence: TGTGCCAGCAGCTATTGCGGGCACCGAACTAACTATGGCTACACCTTC.

This chain connects TRBV2 to TRBJ2-7; 11 bases align to TRBD1. Germline V gene data show CDR1 as SNHLY and CDR2 as FYNNEI. The junction had 6 bases not matched to a gene; V was cut back by 5 bases and J by 6 bases. The CDR3 covers 14 residues. CDR3 nucleotides: TGTGCCAGCAGTCGCTGGACAGGGGGCCGCGAGCAGTACTTC. It is translated as CASSRWTGGREQYF. The variable domain in full, completed from reference TRBV2 and TRBJ2-7, reads EPEVTQTPSHQVTQMGQEVILRCVPISNHLYFYWYRQILGQKVEFLVSFYNNEISEKSEIFDDQFSVERPDGSNFTLKIRSTKLEDSAMYFCASSRWTGGREQYFGPGTRLTVT.

The chain carries TRBV2 and TRBJ2-3; possibly TRBD1 for D (6 bases). V was shortened by 8 bases and J by 5 bases, with 14 bases between the two germline ends. In germline, CDR1 is SNHLY, CDR2 FYNNEI. The CDR3 runs 13 residues. CDR3: CASAQGLLDTQYF. CDR3 nucleotides: TGTGCCAGCGCGCAGGGGTTATTAGATACGCAGTATTTT.

This sequence joins TRBV4-1 and TRBJ1-3, with 8 bases lining up with TRBD1. The CDR3 consists of 17 residues. CDR1 and CDR2 (germline): MGHRA, YSYEKL. V lost 1 base, J lost 0 bases, and 5 bases stayed unmatched. The CDR3 reads CASSQVLGQASGNTIYF. The CDR3 DNA follows: TGCGCCAGCAGCCAAGTTTTGGGACAGGCCTCTGGAAACACCATATATTTT.

The V gene is TRBV28, the J gene TRBJ2-1; D is uncertain. Germline V gives CDR1 MDHEN, CDR2 SYDVKM. The CDR3 has 13 residues. Trimming removed 3 bases at V and 4 bases at J, with 7 bases between. In DNA form, the CDR3 reads TGTGCCAGCAGTTTGTTACAGTACAATGAGCAGTTCTTC. Protein sequence: CASSLLQYNEQFF.

The chain couples TRBV5-1 to TRBJ2-1; 9 nucleotides match TRBD1. After removal of 4 bases from V and 5 bases from J, the junction contained 7 bases not matched to a gene. CDR1 is SGHRS and CDR2 is YFSETQ in the germline V gene. The CDR3 is 15 residues long. The DNA of the CDR3 is TGCGCCAGCAGCCTAACAGGGGGCAAGGACAATGAGCAGTTCTTC. Its translation: CASSLTGGKDNEQFF.

V gene TRBV4-1 combines with J gene TRBJ2-2; TRBD1 aligns across 7 bases. The length of the CDR3 is 18 residues. The V segment lost 3 bases and the J segment 3 bases; nucleotides outside the gene matches: 13. Per the germline V gene, CDR1 is MGHRA and CDR2 is YSYEKL. CDR3 coding DNA: TGCGCCAGCAGCCATCCCTCGGACAGGAGTTTTGACACCGGGGAGCTGTTTTTT. It codes for CASSHPSDRSFDTGELFF.

Here the CDR3 DNA reads TGTGCCAGCAGCTCCATACAGTCCACTGAAGCTTTCTTT. This translates into CASSSIQSTEAFF. The gene calls are TRBV7-9 and TRBJ1-1, with D unresolved. The CDR3 covers 13 residues. Deletions cut 4 bases from V and 4 bases from J, with 10 bases between. CDR1 SEHNR and CDR2 FQNEAQ come from the germline V gene (reference sequence). The entire variable domain, with the rest obtained from reference TRBV7-9 and TRBJ1-1, is as follows: DTGVSQNPRHKITKRGQNVTFRCDPISEHNRLYWYRQTLGQGPEFLTYFQNEAQLEKSRLLSDRFSAERPKGSFSTLEIQRTEQGDSAMYLCASSSIQSTEAFFGQGTRLTVV.

The chain combines TRBV4-1 with TRBJ2-6, with 7 bases lining up with TRBD1. Germline lookup yields CDR1 MGHRA and CDR2 YSYEKL. Trimming cost V 3 bases and J 2 bases; bases outside gene matches: 7. The CDR3 totals 17 residues. The CDR3 spells CASSQGIQGPGANVLTF. As DNA, the CDR3 is TGCGCCAGCAGCCAGGGGATACAGGGGCCTGGGGCCAACGTCCTGACTTTC.

The chain has TRBV7-3 and TRBJ2-1; maybe TRBD2 (5 bases). The CDR3 sequence is 13 residues long. Trimming stripped 2 bases from V and 11 bases from J, with 13 bases between. CDR1 and CDR2 from the germline V gene are SGHTA and FQGTGA. The CDR3 nucleotides are TGTGCCAGCAGCTTAGGGCCAGCGGAGAAGCAGTTCTTC. Protein product: CASSLGPAEKQFF.

The chain has TRBV7-2 and TRBJ2-3, with a tentative D call TRBD2 (6 bases). CDR1 and CDR2 (germline): SGHTA, FQGNSA. Trimming pared 5 bases from V and 6 bases from J, leaving 24 bases between. The CDR3 spans 17 residues. In nucleotides, the CDR3 is TGTGCCAGCAGCCCCCGTACAACCGGGACTCCCGGGGATACGCAGTATTTT. It is translated as CASSPRTTGTPGDTQYF.

This clone occurred a few times. The chain combines TRBV29-1 with TRBJ1-1, with D hard to call. V was pared by 7 bases and J by 0 bases, with 12 bases between. The CDR3 loop spans 13 amino acids. The germline V gene encodes CDR1 SQVTM and CDR2 ANQGSEA. The CDR3 sequence: CSAVYFLNTEAFF. DNA of the CDR3: TGCAGCGCCGTGTATTTTCTGAACACTGAAGCTTTCTTT.

The rearrangement links TRBV5-1 to TRBJ2-7, with 10 positions matching TRBD1. The CDR3 contains 14 residues. CDR1 and CDR2 (germline): SGHRS, YFSETQ. With V trimmed by 0 bases and J by 5 bases, 2 bases remained unmatched. The CDR3 coding sequence is TGCGCCAGCAGCTTGGGACAGGGGGCGGACGAGCAGTACTTC. Protein sequence: CASSLGQGADEQYF.

The chain carries TRBV5-1 and TRBJ2-7, with D perhaps assigned TRBD1 or TRBD2 (5 bases each). The CDR3 loop spans 14 amino acids. Germline CDR1 is SGHRS and CDR2 is YFSETQ. Trimming left V 1 base short and J 2 bases short, with 10 bases between. CDR3: CASSLRGSTYEQYF. In nucleotides, the CDR3 is TGCGCCAGCAGCTTGCGGGGCAGTACCTACGAGCAGTACTTC.

The V call is TRBV7-8, the J call TRBJ2-1; either TRBD1 or TRBD2 may supply D (5 bases each). The V and J ends lost 2 bases and 5 bases respectively, with 13 bases between them. Germline-derived CDR1 and CDR2 are SGHVS and FQNEAQ. The CDR3 contains 15 residues. The CDR3, as DNA: TGTGCCAGCAGCTTATGGAGGACACGGGACAATGAGCAGTTCTTC. Amino acid sequence: CASSLWRTRDNEQFF.